The sequence of this T cell receptor beta chain was determined in a study of cytomegalovirus exposure and HLA in healthy donors. In regard to this clone: Its specificity is unknown.

PCR was performed using 60 Vbeta and 13 Jbeta primers. Generated by immunoSEQ multiplex PCR, the TCRdb table keeps only in-frame clones and is missing some. The table lists some 110,000 clones, roughly 80% of them singletons. Broader study findings: On later analysis, the bulk of CMV-associated TCR beta chains appeared to be HLA-restricted. As a later analysis showed, a missense DCLRE1C variant was linked to trimming of TCR beta V- and J-genes.

After removal of 4 bases from V and 7 bases from J, the junction contained 5 bases not matched to a gene. Germline V gene data show CDR1 as SGDLS and CDR2 as YYNGEE. This CDR3 region has 14 residues. V gene TRBV9 combines with J gene TRBJ1-4; 9 nucleotides match TRBD1. The material sequenced was PBMCs. This clonotype originated in a man aged 25 to 45 in good health and CMV-seropositive. The CDR3 DNA is TGTGCCAGCAGCTCGGACAGGGGACGTGAAAAACTGTTTTTT. Protein: CASSSDRGREKLFF.